This T cell receptor (beta chain) was documented in a study of blood T cell repertoires in COVID-19. The overall study: From T cells, B-cell-depleted T cells, or PBMCs came the material, which was cDNA or gDNA.

Germline CDR1 reads SGDLS; CDR2 reads YYNGEE. V lost 0 bases, J lost 8 bases, and 15 bases lay in between. The CDR3 is 15 amino acids. TCRdb's copy holds only in-frame clones and misses some; the assay was immunoSEQ multiplex PCR. This sample carries approximately 260,000 clones, around 90% of them seen once, and the ten largest clones take around 1.9%. This chain uses TRBV9 with TRBJ1-5; tentatively, D is TRBD1 (6 bases). Sequenced material: peripheral blood. This TCR was recovered from an older woman with COVID-19, enrolled during active disease. CDR3 in DNA: TGTGCCAGCAGCGTAGGGGGCGGCAAGGGGGAGCCCCAGCATTTT. Translation: CASSVGGGKGEPQHF.